Listed below are T cell receptor beta chains from one sample, sequenced in a study of T-cell reconstitution after alpha-beta-depleted transplantation in children. TCRdb reprocessed the PCR reads with MiXCR, giving one entry per CDR3 protein. The sample consists of approximately 340,000 distinct CDR3 sequences, approximately 10% of them appearing once. Specimen: PBMCs from the stem cell graft donor, collected from the stem cell graft. The receptors were gathered from a human donor who donated a stem cell graft to a child with acute lymphoblastic leukemia. The CDR3 runs from the conserved cysteine through the conserved F or W. Fields, in order: J gene, V gene, clone size, D gene, CDR3 DNA, CDR3 protein. A D gene is named only where the DNA matches it firmly. Clone size, where shown, is once, few, many, or a class for clones that have expanded.

j_gene: TRBJ2-7; v_gene: TRBV4-1; abundance: .; d_gene: TRBD1; CDR3nt: TGCGCCAGCAGCCACGGACAGGGGGCGTCGGAGCAGTACTTC; CDR3aa: CASSHGQGASEQYF
j_gene: TRBJ2-1; v_gene: TRBV7-2; abundance: .; d_gene: TRBD2; CDR3nt: TGTGCCAGCAGCCCCCTCTTGGGGACTAGCGGGAGCAATGAGCAGTTCTTC; CDR3aa: CASSPLLGTSGSNEQFF
j_gene: TRBJ2-3; v_gene: TRBV20-1; abundance: many; d_gene: .; CDR3nt: TGCAGTGCTAGCCGGGACTTAGGGAACACAGATACGCAGTATTTT; CDR3aa: CSASRDLGNTDTQYF
j_gene: TRBJ2-1; v_gene: TRBV20-1; abundance: many; d_gene: TRBD2; CDR3nt: TGCAGTGCTCACCTAGCGGGCCCGGGGAATGAGCAGTTCTTC; CDR3aa: CSAHLAGPGNEQFF
j_gene: TRBJ2-1; v_gene: TRBV5-1; abundance: few; d_gene: .; CDR3nt: TGCGCCAGCAGCTTGGGGGGACGAGGGCGGTACAGCAATGAGCAGTTCTTC; CDR3aa: CASSLGGRGRYSNEQFF
j_gene: TRBJ2-7; v_gene: TRBV7-2; abundance: .; d_gene: TRBD2; CDR3nt: TGTGCCAGCAGCGTCGCGGGGGTCGACGAGCAGTACTTC; CDR3aa: CASSVAGVDEQYF
j_gene: TRBJ2-1; v_gene: TRBV28; abundance: .; d_gene: .; CDR3nt: TGTGCCAGCAGTCCCCCTCTAGGTTTCCCCTACAATGAGCAGTTCTTC; CDR3aa: CASSPPLGFPYNEQFF
j_gene: TRBJ2-3; v_gene: TRBV6-2/TRBV6-3; abundance: .; d_gene: .; CDR3nt: TGTGCCAGCAGTTATAATATACCGGGGAGCACAGATACGCAGTATTTT; CDR3aa: CASSYNIPGSTDTQYF
j_gene: TRBJ2-1; v_gene: TRBV12-3/TRBV12-4; abundance: many; d_gene: TRBD2; CDR3nt: TGTGCCAGCAGTTTTGGGCTAGCGGGAGTTGAGCAGTTCTTC; CDR3aa: CASSFGLAGVEQFF
j_gene: TRBJ2-1; v_gene: TRBV12-3/TRBV12-4; abundance: .; d_gene: .; CDR3nt: TGTGCCAGCAGTTCAGATTACAAGGGCCCCCTCCTATTGGGGAATGAGCAGTTCTTC; CDR3aa: CASSSDYKGPLLLGNEQFF
j_gene: TRBJ2-3; v_gene: TRBV29-1; abundance: .; d_gene: TRBD1; CDR3nt: TGCAGCGTAACCGGGACAGGGGATTCCGTTAGCACAGATACGCAGTATTTT; CDR3aa: CSVTGTGDSVSTDTQYF
j_gene: TRBJ2-3; v_gene: TRBV20-1; abundance: few; d_gene: .; CDR3nt: TGCAGTGCTAGACCCCGGGCGACGCAGTATTTT; CDR3aa: CSARPRATQYF
j_gene: TRBJ2-3; v_gene: TRBV5-4; abundance: many; d_gene: .; CDR3nt: TGTGCCAGCAGCTTCAACAGGGACACAGATACGCAGTATTTT; CDR3aa: CASSFNRDTDTQYF
j_gene: TRBJ1-2; v_gene: TRBV16; abundance: .; d_gene: .; CDR3nt: TGTGCCAGCAGCCAAAGGGACCGTGATGGCTACACCTTC; CDR3aa: CASSQRDRDGYTF
j_gene: TRBJ2-5; v_gene: TRBV27; abundance: few; d_gene: .; CDR3nt: TGTGCCAGCAGGCAGCAAGAGACCCAGTACTTC; CDR3aa: CASRQQETQYF
j_gene: TRBJ2-5; v_gene: TRBV6-2/TRBV6-3; abundance: .; d_gene: .; CDR3nt: TGTGCCAGCAGTTACGAACAGCGTACCCCCCCGCAAGAGACCCAGTACTTC; CDR3aa: CASSYEQRTPPQETQYF
j_gene: TRBJ2-5; v_gene: TRBV12-3/TRBV12-4; abundance: few; d_gene: .; CDR3nt: TGTGCCAGCACCCTCCCCAGGGCAGAGACCCAGTACTTC; CDR3aa: CASTLPRAETQYF
j_gene: TRBJ2-3; v_gene: TRBV9; abundance: .; d_gene: .; CDR3nt: TGTGCCAGCAGCGTACAGATCACAGATACGCAGTATTTT; CDR3aa: CASSVQITDTQYF
j_gene: TRBJ2-7; v_gene: TRBV20-1; abundance: few; d_gene: .; CDR3nt: TGCAGTGCTAATCCCGGTTCCTCCTACGAGCAGTACTTC; CDR3aa: CSANPGSSYEQYF
j_gene: TRBJ2-1; v_gene: TRBV7-2; abundance: .; d_gene: .; CDR3nt: TGTGCCAGCAGCTTAGCTAGGGGGAGCGGGAATGAGCAGTTCTTC; CDR3aa: CASSLARGSGNEQFF
j_gene: TRBJ1-1; v_gene: TRBV7-2; abundance: few; d_gene: .; CDR3nt: TGTGCCAGCAGCTTAGTCGATGGTGGGGTTGCTTTCTTT; CDR3aa: CASSLVDGGVAFF
j_gene: TRBJ1-5; v_gene: TRBV3-1; abundance: many; d_gene: .; CDR3nt: TGTGCCAGCAGCCAAGACAGGGTTCAGCCCCAGCATTTT; CDR3aa: CASSQDRVQPQHF
j_gene: TRBJ2-1; v_gene: TRBV9; abundance: many; d_gene: .; CDR3nt: TGTGCCAGCAGCGCAAAGGGGCCGGACTCCTACAATGAGCAGTTCTTC; CDR3aa: CASSAKGPDSYNEQFF
j_gene: TRBJ2-3; v_gene: TRBV20-1; abundance: many; d_gene: TRBD1; CDR3nt: TGCAGTGCTATGTCCGGGACAGGGGGCGTCTTCACAGATACGCAGTATTTT; CDR3aa: CSAMSGTGGVFTDTQYF
j_gene: TRBJ2-1; v_gene: TRBV3-1; abundance: many; d_gene: TRBD1; CDR3nt: TGTGCCAGCAGCGACAGGGGTTATGAGCAGTTCTTC; CDR3aa: CASSDRGYEQFF
j_gene: TRBJ1-2; v_gene: TRBV20-1; abundance: .; d_gene: .; CDR3nt: TGCAGTGCTAGAACAGGGTTGGGGGGCTACACCTTC; CDR3aa: CSARTGLGGYTF
j_gene: TRBJ1-2; v_gene: TRBV11-1; abundance: many; d_gene: .; CDR3nt: TGTGCCAGCAGCTTCAGGGGTGGCTACACCTTC; CDR3aa: CASSFRGGYTF
j_gene: TRBJ2-1; v_gene: TRBV4-3; abundance: many; d_gene: .; CDR3nt: TGCGCCAGCAGCCAAGATCGGGCGAACAATGAGCAGTTCTTC; CDR3aa: CASSQDRANNEQFF